This T cell receptor beta chain was identified in a study of cytomegalovirus exposure and HLA in healthy donors. With respect to this clone: Its cognate antigen is unknown.

The PCR had 60 Vbeta and 13 Jbeta primers. TCRdb's copy holds only in-frame clones and misses some; the assay was immunoSEQ multiplex PCR. The data contain tens of thousands of clones, approximately 60% of them singletons. This CDR3 is built from 13 residues. Germline CDR1 reads KGHSH; CDR2 reads LQKENI. V was cut by 0 bases and J by 8 bases, with 8 bases left in between. The study's findings and limits: Judged likely to be a sequencing artifact was a cluster of highly shared sequence variants.

Sequencing used PBMCs. The chain links TRBV18 to TRBJ2-1; TRBD1 is a possible D gene (6 bases). The source is a woman aged 50 to 60 in good health and CMV-seronegative. The CDR3 reads CASSPPGGDEQFF. The CDR3 bases are TGTGCCAGCTCACCACCTGGGGGCGATGAGCAGTTCTTC.